Listed below are T cell receptor beta chains from one sample, sequenced in a study of T-cell reconstitution after alpha-beta-depleted transplantation in children. TCRdb called the PCR reads again in MiXCR, with one record for every CDR3 protein. Of approximately 290,000 distinct CDR3 sequences listed, 9.5% to 13% were seen once; the top ten hold about 20%. The sample in question was peripheral blood, obtained 180 days after TCRalphabeta/CD19-depleted stem cell transplant. These receptors originate from a male patient between 2 and 15 years old who had a stem cell transplant for chronic granulomatous disease, so the T cells may come from the graft donor. The CDR3 runs from the conserved cysteine through the conserved F or W. A D gene is named only where the DNA matches it firmly. Clone size is stated in some rows and not others, as once, few, many or a class when expanded.

DNA,CDR3,V,D,J,size
TGTGCCAGCTCACCACCACAGCGGGGGGTCTACGAGCAGTACTTC,CASSPPQRGVYEQYF,TRBV18,TRBD2,TRBJ2-7,.
TGTGCCAGCAGACCAACTAGCGTCGTCTCCTACAATGAGCAGTTCTTC,CASRPTSVVSYNEQFF,TRBV12-3/TRBV12-4,TRBD2,TRBJ2-1,many
TGCAGTGCTAGAGATCGCAGCAGGGGAGGAGATACGCAGTATTTT,CSARDRSRGGDTQYF,TRBV20-1,.,TRBJ2-3,many
TGCGCCAGCAGCATACTAGCGGGGGATAACACCGGGGAGCTGTTTTTT,CASSILAGDNTGELFF,TRBV5-1,TRBD2,TRBJ2-2,many
TGCGCCAGCAGCTTGACGGGGGACACCTCCTACGAGCAGTACTTC,CASSLTGDTSYEQYF,TRBV5-1,.,TRBJ2-7,many
TGCAGCGTTGGGACAAGGCTGTCCTACGAGCAGTACTTC,CSVGTRLSYEQYF,TRBV29-1,.,TRBJ2-7,many
TGCGCCAGCAGCCAAGAGGACCTATTGAACACTGAAGCTTTCTTT,CASSQEDLLNTEAFF,TRBV4-3,.,TRBJ1-1,many
TGCAGTGCTAGAGTAGCAGGTCCCGCCGAGCAGTACTTC,CSARVAGPAEQYF,TRBV20-1,.,TRBJ2-7,many
TGTGCCAGCAGCCCCCGGGGGGGGGAGGGCACAGATACGCAGTATTTT,CASSPRGGEGTDTQYF,TRBV4-2,TRBD2,TRBJ2-3,many
TGCAGTGTTTACCTTACGGCCAGGGGGGAGCAGTACTTC,CSVYLTARGEQYF,TRBV20-1,TRBD1,TRBJ2-7,.
TGTGCCAGCAGCCCTGGGACAGTCGCTTACGACGAGCAGTACTTC,CASSPGTVAYDEQYF,TRBV7-9,TRBD1,TRBJ2-7,many
TGTGCCAGCAGTTACCCACAGCGGGAGGCCTACGAGCAGTACTTC,CASSYPQREAYEQYF,TRBV6-2/TRBV6-3,TRBD2,TRBJ2-7,many
TGTGCCAGCAGTTTTGGGGACAGCCCGACCTACAATGAGCAGTTCTTC,CASSFGDSPTYNEQFF,TRBV12-3/TRBV12-4,TRBD1,TRBJ2-1,few
TGTGCCAGCAGTCCTTTAATAAACGAGCAGTACTTC,CASSPLINEQYF,TRBV12-3/TRBV12-4,.,TRBJ2-7,many
TGTGCCAGCAGCTTGGCCGGGGGGGAGGGAAATGAGCAGTTCTTC,CASSLAGGEGNEQFF,TRBV7-9,TRBD2,TRBJ2-1,many
TGTGCCAGCAGCCACTTATGGGAAAGGACACGTGCTTTCTTT,CASSHLWERTRAFF,TRBV12-3/TRBV12-4,.,TRBJ1-1,many
TGTGCCAGCAGTGCCGGACAGGGGGGAGAGACCCAGTACTTC,CASSAGQGGETQYF,TRBV12-3/TRBV12-4,TRBD1,TRBJ2-5,many
TGTGCCACCAGTGATCCAGGCCGCACCGGGGAGCTGTTTTTT,CATSDPGRTGELFF,TRBV24-1,.,TRBJ2-2,many
TGTGCCAGCACCCCAAGGGGGGAGAATCGTGGCTACACCTTC,CASTPRGENRGYTF,TRBV28,.,TRBJ1-2,many
TGTGCCAGCAGTTACCGGGGCTCGAGCTCCTACAATGAGCAGTTCTTC,CASSYRGSSSYNEQFF,TRBV28,.,TRBJ2-1,many
TGTGCCAGCAGCCGCCACTTGTGGAACTACGAGCAGTACTTC,CASSRHLWNYEQYF,TRBV7-2,.,TRBJ2-7,many
TGTGCCAGCAGTGAACGAACAGGGTTTTGGACCGGGGAGCTGTTTTTT,CASSERTGFWTGELFF,TRBV6-1,.,TRBJ2-2,many
TGCGCCAGCAGCGTTGACGGCCTCGAGCAGTACTTC,CASSVDGLEQYF,TRBV5-1,.,TRBJ2-7,many
TGTGCCAGCAGTGGACGGGACAGATACTACGAGCAGTACTTC,CASSGRDRYYEQYF,TRBV12-3/TRBV12-4,TRBD1,TRBJ2-7,many
TGCAGCGTTGAAACCCAGGGTGGAAACACCATATATTTT,CSVETQGGNTIYF,TRBV29-1,.,TRBJ1-3,many
TGCAGCGTGAGCCCCTCCTCAGGACACACGCAAGAGACCCAGTACTTC,CSVSPSSGHTQETQYF,TRBV29-1,.,TRBJ2-5,many
TGTGCCAGCTCGAACGCCGGGACAGGTCTTAGCTCTGGAAACACCATATATTTT,CASSNAGTGLSSGNTIYF,TRBV18,TRBD1,TRBJ1-3,many
TGTGCCAGCAGCTTAGGCGCTATCCTCACAGATACGCAGTATTTT,CASSLGAILTDTQYF,TRBV7-9,.,TRBJ2-3,.
TGTGCCAGCACCGCCGCGGGAGCGGGAGGATACAATGAGCAGTTCTTC,CASTAAGAGGYNEQFF,TRBV12-3/TRBV12-4,TRBD2,TRBJ2-1,many
TGCAGCGCCCTCCACGGACAGGGACCTGGTGGCTACACCTTC,CSALHGQGPGGYTF,TRBV29-1,TRBD1,TRBJ1-2,many
TGTGCCAGCAGCTTAGGCAGGCGGGGGCTAGCCTACGAGCAGTACTTC,CASSLGRRGLAYEQYF,TRBV7-2,.,TRBJ2-7,few
TGTGCCAGCAGGCAGTACTCCCCCGCGAACACCGGGGAGCTGTTTTTT,CASRQYSPANTGELFF,TRBV27,.,TRBJ2-2,many
TGTGCCGGAATGGGCGAGTATCCCTACGAGCAGTACTTC,CAGMGEYPYEQYF,TRBV7-9,.,TRBJ2-7,many
TGCAGCGTTCGACCGGGACAGGGAGAGACCCAGTACTTC,CSVRPGQGETQYF,TRBV29-1,TRBD1,TRBJ2-5,many
TGCGCCAGCAGCTCCCTGGTAGCGGGAGAGTCAGATGCGCAGCATTTT,CASSSLVAGESDAQHF,TRBV5-1,.,TRBJ1-5,.
TGTGCCAGCAGTTACAAGCGGGGTCCCTACAATGAGCAGTTCTTC,CASSYKRGPYNEQFF,TRBV6-5,TRBD2,TRBJ2-1,many
TGTGCCAGCACCCTAGCGGGAGGCCCAGAGACCCAGTACTTC,CASTLAGGPETQYF,TRBV12-3/TRBV12-4,TRBD2,TRBJ2-5,many
TGTGCCAGCAGCCGGAACAGGGATTTGAACACAGATACGCAGTATTTT,CASSRNRDLNTDTQYF,TRBV11-2,.,TRBJ2-3,many
TGTGCCAGCAGCCGTTCTCGCACCGGGGAGCTGTTTTTT,CASSRSRTGELFF,TRBV9,.,TRBJ2-2,many
TGCGCCAGCAGCTTGAATAGAAGGAACACTGAAGCTTTCTTT,CASSLNRRNTEAFF,TRBV5-1,.,TRBJ1-1,many
TGTGCCAGCAGTTTTGGGTGGACGAACACTGAAGCTTTCTTT,CASSFGWTNTEAFF,TRBV12-3/TRBV12-4,.,TRBJ1-1,many
TGTGCCAGCAGCTCAATCTCTGTTTCAGGGATCTATGGCTACACCTTC,CASSSISVSGIYGYTF,TRBV5-5,.,TRBJ1-2,many
TGCAGTGCTAGAAAAAGCGAGACCCAGTACTTC,CSARKSETQYF,TRBV20-1,.,TRBJ2-5,many
TGTGCCAGTAGACAGGGGAGCTCCTACAATGAGCAGTTCTTC,CASRQGSSYNEQFF,TRBV10-3,TRBD1,TRBJ2-1,many
TGTGCCAGCAGTCCCAGGACAGGGGGCAGGACACCCCTCCACTTT,CASSPRTGGRTPLHF,TRBV27,TRBD1,TRBJ1-6,many
TGCAGTGCTAGAGATCCTAGCGGGAGGACTTACTACGAGCAGTACTTC,CSARDPSGRTYYEQYF,TRBV20-1,TRBD2,TRBJ2-7,many
TGTGCCAGCGGTACTCCTGAAGCTTTCTTT,CASGTPEAFF,TRBV2,.,TRBJ1-1,many